The TCR beta chain under discussion was sequenced for a study of blood T cell repertoires in COVID-19. About the study: COVID-19 samples collected from the United States, Italy and Spain covered acute and convalescent phases. T cells, B-cell-depleted T cells, or PBMCs supplied cDNA or gDNA.

Original processing notes: Researchers report that nucleated cell counts were estimated from reference gene primer amplification. Clones were sequenced by immunoSEQ multiplex PCR, and TCRdb holds only the in-frame ones, with some missing. The V and J calls and clone size come from that table; D and trimming were worked out from the DNA. The table shows some 14,000 clones, with around four fifths occurring only once. The sequencing sample was made of peripheral blood. This TCR derives from a man older than 75 with active or convalescent COVID-19.

CDR3 nucleotide sequence: TGTGCCAGCAGCTTAGCGGGGACAGGGTTTAAAGCTTTCTTT. Its protein is CASSLAGTGFKAFF. This chain links TRBV11-3 with TRBJ1-1, with 9 bases matching TRBD1. The V and J ends lost 1 base and 9 bases, in that order; junction bases with no gene match: 6. Germline V gene sequence: CDR1 SGHNT, CDR2 YENEEA. This CDR3 contains 14 residues.